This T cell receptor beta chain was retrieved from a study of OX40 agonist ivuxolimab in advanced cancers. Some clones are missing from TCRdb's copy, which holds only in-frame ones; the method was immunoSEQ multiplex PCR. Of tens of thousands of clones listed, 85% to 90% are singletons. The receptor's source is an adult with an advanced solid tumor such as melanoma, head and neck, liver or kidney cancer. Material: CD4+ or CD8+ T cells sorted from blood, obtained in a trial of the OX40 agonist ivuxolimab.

Here the CDR3 reads CASSQGARDIQYF. For the CDR3, the DNA is TGTGCCAGTAGCCAGGGGGCGCGGGACATTCAGTACTTC. The chain couples TRBV19 to TRBJ2-4, with 8 positions matching TRBD1. V shed 6 bases and J 8 bases; nucleotides not matched to a gene: 6. The CDR3 length is 13 residues. Germline V CDR1 and CDR2: LNHDA, SQIVND (reference sequence).